This entry lists 3 T cell receptor beta chains sequenced from one sample in a study of blood T cell repertoires in COVID-19. Here immunoSEQ multiplex PCR was the method, and the copy in TCRdb shows in-frame clones only, minus some. This table has about 91,000 clones, 70% to 90% appearing once. Material for sequencing was peripheral blood. Receptor source: a man aged 65-85 years with acute or convalescent COVID-19.

This clone has a single count. The chain couples TRBV28 to TRBJ1-5, with D possibly TRBD1 on 6 matching bases. In germline, CDR1 is MDHEN, CDR2 SYDVKM. The CDR3 is 19 residues long. V lost 6 bases to trimming and J lost 0 bases, with 24 bases between them. The CDR3 here is CASSPGRGRARVSNQPQHF. The CDR3 coding sequence is TGTGCCAGCAGCCCGGGGAGGGGGAGGGCTAGGGTTAGCAATCAGCCCCAGCATTTT. Using reference TRBV28 and TRBJ1-5 for the parts outside the CDR3, the full variable domain is DVKVTQSSRYLVKRTGEKVFLECVQDMDHENMFWYRQDPGLGLRLIYFSYDVKMKEKGDIPEGYSVSREKKERFSLILESASTNQTSMYLCASSPGRGRARVSNQPQHFGDGTRLSIL.

This clone was seen a handful of times. The J gene is TRBJ1-1, the V gene TRBV2; D gene uncertain. Germline V gene lookup returns CDR1 SNHLY and CDR2 FYNNEI. V lost 4 bases and J 1 base, leaving 10 bases between the germline ends. The CDR3 loop spans 14 amino acids. In DNA form, the CDR3 reads TGTGCCAGCAGTGCCGTTTTCGGGAACACTGAAGCTTTCTTT. Translation gives CASSAVFGNTEAFF.

This sequence joins TRBV6-5 and TRBJ2-2, with D unclear. V shed 0 bases and J shed 7 bases, with 12 bases lying between them. Germline lookup yields CDR1 MNHEY and CDR2 SVGAGI. This CDR3 has 15 amino acids. CDR3 nucleotide sequence: TGTGCCAGCAGTTACTCTTCAGGAAGCATCGGGGAGCTGTTTTTT. As protein: CASSYSSGSIGELFF.